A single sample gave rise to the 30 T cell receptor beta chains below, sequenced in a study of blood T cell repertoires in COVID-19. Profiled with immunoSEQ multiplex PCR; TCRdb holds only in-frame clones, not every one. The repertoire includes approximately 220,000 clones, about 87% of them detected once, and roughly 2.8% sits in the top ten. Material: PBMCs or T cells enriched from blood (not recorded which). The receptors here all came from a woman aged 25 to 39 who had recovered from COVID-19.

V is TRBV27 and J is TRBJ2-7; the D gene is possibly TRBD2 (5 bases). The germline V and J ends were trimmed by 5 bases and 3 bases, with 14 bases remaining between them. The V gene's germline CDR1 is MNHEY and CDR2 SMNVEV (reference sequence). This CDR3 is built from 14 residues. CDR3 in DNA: TGTGCCAGCAGTCCCGGGGTCCCCCACTACGAGCAGTACTTC. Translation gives CASSPGVPHYEQYF.

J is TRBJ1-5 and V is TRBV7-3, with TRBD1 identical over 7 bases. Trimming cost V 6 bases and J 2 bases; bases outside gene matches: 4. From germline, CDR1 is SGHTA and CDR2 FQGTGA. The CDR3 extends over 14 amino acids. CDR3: CASSRQGGNQPQHF. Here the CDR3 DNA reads TGTGCCAGCAGTCGCCAGGGGGGCAATCAGCCCCAGCATTTT.

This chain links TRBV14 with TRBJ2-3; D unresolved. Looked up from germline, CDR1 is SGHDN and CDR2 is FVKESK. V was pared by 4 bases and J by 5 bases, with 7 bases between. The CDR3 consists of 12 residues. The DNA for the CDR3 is TGTGCCAGCAGCCTCATGCGAGATACGCAGTATTTT. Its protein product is CASSLMRDTQYF. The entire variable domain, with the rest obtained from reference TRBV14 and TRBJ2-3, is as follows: EAGVTQFPSHSVIEKGQTVTLRCDPISGHDNLYWYRRVMGKEIKFLLHFVKESKQDESGMPNNRFLAERTGGTYSTLKVQPAELEDSGVYFCASSLMRDTQYFGPGTRLTVL.

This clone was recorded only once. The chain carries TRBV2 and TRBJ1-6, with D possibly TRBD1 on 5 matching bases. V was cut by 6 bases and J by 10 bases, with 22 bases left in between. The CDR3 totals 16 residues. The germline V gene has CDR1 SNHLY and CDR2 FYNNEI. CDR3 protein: CASRRDAGGYRSPLHF. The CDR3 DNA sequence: TGTGCCAGCAGACGGGATGCGGGGGGTTACCGGTCACCCCTCCACTTT.

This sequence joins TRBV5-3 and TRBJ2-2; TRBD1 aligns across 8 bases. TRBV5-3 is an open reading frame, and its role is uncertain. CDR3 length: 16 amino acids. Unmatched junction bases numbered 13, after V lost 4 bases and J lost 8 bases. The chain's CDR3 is CARSTGQGELVGELFF. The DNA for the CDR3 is TGTGCCAGAAGCACCGGACAGGGTGAGCTGGTAGGGGAGCTGTTTTTT.

In nucleotides, the CDR3 is TGTGCCAGTAGTATTCGGTCAGGGGATCAGCCCCAGCATTTT. It encodes CASSIRSGDQPQHF. This chain joins TRBV19 and TRBJ1-5, with a weak D call TRBD1 (6 bases). Germline V gene lookup returns CDR1 LNHDA and CDR2 SQIVND (reference sequence). Deletions cut 3 bases from V and 5 bases from J, with 11 bases between. CDR3 size: 14 residues.

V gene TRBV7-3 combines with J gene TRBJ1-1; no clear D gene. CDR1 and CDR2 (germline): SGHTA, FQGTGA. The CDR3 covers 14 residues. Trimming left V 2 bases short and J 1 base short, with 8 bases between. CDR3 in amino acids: CASSLHGENTEAFF. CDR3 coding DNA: TGTGCCAGCAGCTTACACGGAGAGAACACTGAAGCTTTCTTT.

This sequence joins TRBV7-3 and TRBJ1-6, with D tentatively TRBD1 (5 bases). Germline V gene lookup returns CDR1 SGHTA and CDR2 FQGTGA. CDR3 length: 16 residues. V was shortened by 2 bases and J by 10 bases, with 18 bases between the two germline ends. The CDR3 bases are TGTGCCAGCAGCTTATTCTCTAGGGGAATAGGGTCACCCCTCCACTTT. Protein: CASSLFSRGIGSPLHF.

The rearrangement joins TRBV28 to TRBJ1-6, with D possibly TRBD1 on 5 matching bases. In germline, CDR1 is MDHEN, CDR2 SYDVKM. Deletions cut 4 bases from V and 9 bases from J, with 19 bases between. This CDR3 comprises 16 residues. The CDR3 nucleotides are TGTGCCAGCAGTTCCATAGATCGGGGGTCGGGTTCACCCCTCCACTTT. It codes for CASSSIDRGSGSPLHF.

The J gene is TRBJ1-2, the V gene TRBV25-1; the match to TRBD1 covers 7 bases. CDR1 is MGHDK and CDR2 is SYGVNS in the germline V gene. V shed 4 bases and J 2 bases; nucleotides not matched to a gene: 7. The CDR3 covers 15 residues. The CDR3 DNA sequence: TGTGCCAGCAGTGCCCGACAGGGCTCCAACTATGGCTACACCTTC. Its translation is CASSARQGSNYGYTF.

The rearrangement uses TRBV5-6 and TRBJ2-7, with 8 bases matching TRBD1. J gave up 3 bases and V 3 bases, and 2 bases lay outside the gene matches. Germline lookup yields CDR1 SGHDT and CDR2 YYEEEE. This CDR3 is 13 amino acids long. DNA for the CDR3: TGTGCCAGCAGCTACACAGGGGGCTACGAGCAGTACTTC. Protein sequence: CASSYTGGYEQYF.

The CDR3 DNA reads as TGTGCCAGCAGCCAAACCAACCCGGGACAACGGTATCGCGGCTACACCTTC. Protein: CASSQTNPGQRYRGYTF. This rearrangement joins TRBV4-2 to TRBJ1-2; TRBD1 might be the D (6 bases). Germline V gene data show CDR1 as LGHNA and CDR2 as YNFKEQ. The CDR3 covers 17 residues. Trimming shortened V by 2 bases and J by 8 bases, and 24 bases separated the two germline ends.

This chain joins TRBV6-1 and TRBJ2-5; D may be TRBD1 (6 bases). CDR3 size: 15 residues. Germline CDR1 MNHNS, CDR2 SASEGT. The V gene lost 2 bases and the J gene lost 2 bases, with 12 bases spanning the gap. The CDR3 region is CASSESTGTQETQYF. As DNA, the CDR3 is TGTGCCAGCAGTGAATCGACAGGCACGCAAGAGACCCAGTACTTC.

The CDR3 coding sequence is TGTGCCAGCAGCTCCAGCGGACAGGAGACTAATGAAAAACTGTTTTTT. Its translation: CASSSSGQETNEKLFF. V is TRBV7-8 and J is TRBJ1-4; 7 bases map to TRBD1. The length of the CDR3 is 16 residues. V dropped 4 bases and J dropped 2; count of bases not matched to a gene: 7. CDR1 and CDR2 from the germline V gene are SGHVS and FQNEAQ.

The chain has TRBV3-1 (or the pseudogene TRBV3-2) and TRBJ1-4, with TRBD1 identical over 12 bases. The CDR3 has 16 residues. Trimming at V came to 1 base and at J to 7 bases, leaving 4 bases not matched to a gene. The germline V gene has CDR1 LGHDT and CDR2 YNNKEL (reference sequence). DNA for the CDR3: TGTGCCAGCAGCCAAGGTCTGGGACAGGGGGCTGAAAAACTGTTTTTT. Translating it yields CASSQGLGQGAEKLFF.

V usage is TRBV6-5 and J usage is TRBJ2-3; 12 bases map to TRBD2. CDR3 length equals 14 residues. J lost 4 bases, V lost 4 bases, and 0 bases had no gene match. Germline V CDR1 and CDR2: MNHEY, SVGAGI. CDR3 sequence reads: CASSSSGGADTQYF. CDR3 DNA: TGTGCCAGCAGTTCTAGCGGGGGGGCAGATACGCAGTATTTT.

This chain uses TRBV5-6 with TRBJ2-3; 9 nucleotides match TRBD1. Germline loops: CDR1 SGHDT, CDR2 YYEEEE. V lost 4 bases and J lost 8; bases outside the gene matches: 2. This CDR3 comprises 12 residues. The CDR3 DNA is TGTGCCAGCAGCCCGACAGGGGGTACGCAGTATTTT. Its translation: CASSPTGGTQYF.

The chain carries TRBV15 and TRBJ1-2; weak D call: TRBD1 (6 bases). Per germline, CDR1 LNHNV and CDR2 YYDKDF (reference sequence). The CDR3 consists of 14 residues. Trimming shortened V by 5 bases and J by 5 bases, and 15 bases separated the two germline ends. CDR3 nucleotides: TGTGCCACCAGCTCGGGCAGGGGACGGTATGGCTACACCTTC. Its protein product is CATSSGRGRYGYTF.

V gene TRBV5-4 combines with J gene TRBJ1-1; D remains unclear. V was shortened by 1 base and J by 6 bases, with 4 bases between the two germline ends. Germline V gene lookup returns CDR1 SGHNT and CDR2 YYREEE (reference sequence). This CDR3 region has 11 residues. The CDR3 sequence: CASSLLAEAFF. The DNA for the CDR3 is TGTGCCAGCAGCTTGCTAGCTGAAGCTTTCTTT.

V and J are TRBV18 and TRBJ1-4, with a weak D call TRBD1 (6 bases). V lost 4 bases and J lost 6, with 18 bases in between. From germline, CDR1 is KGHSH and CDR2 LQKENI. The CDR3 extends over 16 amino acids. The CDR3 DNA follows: TGTGCCAGCTCACTAAAACGACAGGCAATAGATGAAAAACTGTTTTTT. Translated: CASSLKRQAIDEKLFF.

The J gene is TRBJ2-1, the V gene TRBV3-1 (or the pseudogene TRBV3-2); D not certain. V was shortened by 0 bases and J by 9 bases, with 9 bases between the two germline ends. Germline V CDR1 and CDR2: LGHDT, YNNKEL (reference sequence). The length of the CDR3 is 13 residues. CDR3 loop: CASSQDFTGEQFF. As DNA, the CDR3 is TGTGCCAGCAGCCAAGATTTTACTGGTGAGCAGTTCTTC.

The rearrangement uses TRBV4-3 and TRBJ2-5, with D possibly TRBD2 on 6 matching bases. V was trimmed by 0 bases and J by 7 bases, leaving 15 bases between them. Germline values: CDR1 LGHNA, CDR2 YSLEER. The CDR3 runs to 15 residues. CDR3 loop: CASSQDTATGGTQYF. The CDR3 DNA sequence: TGCGCCAGCAGCCAAGATACGGCCACCGGGGGGACCCAGTACTTC.

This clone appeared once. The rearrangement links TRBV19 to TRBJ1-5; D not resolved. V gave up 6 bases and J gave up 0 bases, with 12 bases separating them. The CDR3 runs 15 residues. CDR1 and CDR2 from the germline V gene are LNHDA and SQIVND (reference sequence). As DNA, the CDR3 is TGTGCCAGTAGAGGAGGACCCTCTAGCAATCAGCCCCAGCATTTT. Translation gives CASRGGPSSNQPQHF.

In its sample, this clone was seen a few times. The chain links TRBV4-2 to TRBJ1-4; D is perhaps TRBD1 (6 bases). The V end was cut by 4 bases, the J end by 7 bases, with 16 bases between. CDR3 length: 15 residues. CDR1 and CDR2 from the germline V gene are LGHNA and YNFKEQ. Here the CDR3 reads CASSRSTGIGEKLFF. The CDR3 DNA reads TGTGCCAGCAGCCGATCCACAGGGATTGGTGAAAAACTGTTTTTT.

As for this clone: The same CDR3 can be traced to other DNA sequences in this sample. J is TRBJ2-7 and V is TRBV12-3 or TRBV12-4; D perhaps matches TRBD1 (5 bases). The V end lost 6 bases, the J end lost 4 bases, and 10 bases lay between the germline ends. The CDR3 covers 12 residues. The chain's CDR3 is CASSLDSYEQYF. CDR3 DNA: TGTGCCAGCAGCCTAGACAGTTACGAGCAGTACTTC.

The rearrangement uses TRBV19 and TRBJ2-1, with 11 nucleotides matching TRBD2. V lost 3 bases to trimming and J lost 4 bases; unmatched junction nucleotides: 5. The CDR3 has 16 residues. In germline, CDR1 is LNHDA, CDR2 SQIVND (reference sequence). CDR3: CASSIKSSGGYNEQFF. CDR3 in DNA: TGTGCCAGTAGTATTAAGTCTAGCGGGGGGTACAATGAGCAGTTCTTC. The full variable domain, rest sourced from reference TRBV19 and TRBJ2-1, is DGGITQSPKYLFRKEGQNVTLSCEQNLNHDAMYWYRQDPGQGLRLIYYSQIVNDFQKGDIAEGYSVSREKKESFPLTVTSAQKNPTAFYLCASSIKSSGGYNEQFFGPGTRLTVL.

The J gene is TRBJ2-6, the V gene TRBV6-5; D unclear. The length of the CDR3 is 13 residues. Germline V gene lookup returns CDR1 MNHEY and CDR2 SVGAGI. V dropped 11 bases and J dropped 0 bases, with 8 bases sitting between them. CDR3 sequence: CAFLISGANVLTF. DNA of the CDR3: TGTGCCTTTTTAATCTCTGGGGCCAACGTCCTGACTTTC.

CDR3 in DNA: TGTGCCAGTAGGCCTACTTACCTTCGCACAGATACGCAGTATTTT. Amino acids: CASRPTYLRTDTQYF. J is TRBJ2-3 and V is TRBV19; D not resolved. The CDR3 sequence is 15 residues long. The V and J ends lost 6 bases and 1 base respectively, with 14 bases between them. Germline V gene sequence: CDR1 LNHDA, CDR2 SQIVND (reference sequence).

CDR3 region: CATTTGTTYEQYF. The CDR3 nucleotides are TGTGCCACTACGACAGGAACTACCTACGAGCAGTACTTC. This chain uses TRBV27 with TRBJ2-7, with D possibly being TRBD1 (6 bases). V was clipped by 10 bases and J by 2 bases, with 15 bases between them. In germline, CDR1 is MNHEY, CDR2 SMNVEV (reference sequence). This CDR3 has 13 amino acids.

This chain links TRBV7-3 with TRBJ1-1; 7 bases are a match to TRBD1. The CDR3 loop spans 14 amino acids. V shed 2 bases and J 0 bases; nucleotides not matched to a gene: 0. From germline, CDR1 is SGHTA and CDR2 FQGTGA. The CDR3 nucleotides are TGTGCCAGCAGCTTACAGGGGGTGAACACTGAAGCTTTCTTT. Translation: CASSLQGVNTEAFF.